The 20 T cell receptor beta chains listed next were all sequenced from one sample in a study of CD8 T cells in ankylosing spondylitis. A single record per CDR3 protein comes from TCRdb applying MiXCR to the 5' RACE reads. The repertoire holds approximately 150,000 distinct CDR3 sequences, with under 55% as singletons. Sequences were obtained from synovial fluid, either unsorted or a sorted T cell fraction (not recorded which). Every receptor here comes from a male donor with ankylosing spondylitis.

V and J are TRBV12-3 or TRBV12-4 and TRBJ1-2; D is perhaps TRBD1 (6 bases). The V and J ends lost 1 base and 3 bases respectively, with 12 bases between them. The CDR3 consists of 15 residues. The CDR3 loop is CASSLEDRFDYGYTF. The DNA for the CDR3 is TGTGCCAGCAGTTTAGAAGACAGGTTTGACTATGGCTACACCTTC.

CDR3: CASSFTGQSTDTQYF. The CDR3 DNA follows: TGTGCCAGCAGTTTTACGGGACAGAGCACAGATACGCAGTATTTT. J is TRBJ2-3 and V is TRBV28; 7 bases align to TRBD1. The CDR3 extends over 15 amino acids. The junction had 3 bases not matched to a gene; V was cut back by 3 bases and J by 0 bases. From germline, CDR1 is MDHEN and CDR2 SYDVKM.

J is TRBJ1-4 and V is TRBV6-2 or TRBV6-3; TRBD1 might be the D (6 bases). This CDR3 has 20 residues. The germline V gene has CDR1 MNHEY and CDR2 SVGEGT. V was pared by 0 bases and J by 0 bases, with 20 bases between. The CDR3 reads CASSYSLRDPRTATNEKLFF. The CDR3 DNA is TGTGCCAGCAGTTACTCCCTGAGGGATCCTAGGACAGCAACTAATGAAAAACTGTTTTTT.

About this clonotype itself: The limits of the CDR3 on the DNA are not certain, so only TCRdb's listed CDR3 is given. The rearrangement uses TRBV6-1 and TRBJ2-2; TRBD1 was called by the table and not checked on the DNA. Per germline, CDR1 MNHNS and CDR2 SASEGT. The length of the CDR3 is 16 amino acids, counting both ends. CDR3 sequence: CASTSWGDHTGELFFF.

J is TRBJ2-7 and V is TRBV4-2; D is possibly TRBD1 or TRBD2 (7 bases each). The germline gives CDR1 LGHNA, CDR2 YNFKEQ. This CDR3 has 16 amino acids. V lost 0 bases to trimming and J lost 0 bases, with 12 bases between them. The CDR3 spells CASSQEGGDSSYEQYF. For the CDR3, the DNA is TGTGCCAGCAGCCAAGAGGGAGGGGACAGCTCCTACGAGCAGTACTTC.

This clonotype was found many times. The chain has TRBV15 and TRBJ2-7; D unclear. CDR3 length: 13 residues. The germline gives CDR1 LNHNV, CDR2 YYDKDF (reference sequence). Trimming took 1 base from V and 3 from J, leaving 7 bases between them. The CDR3 sequence is CATSRGDNYEQYF. As DNA, the CDR3 is TGTGCCACCAGCAGAGGTGACAACTACGAGCAGTACTTC. The entire variable domain, with the rest obtained from reference TRBV15 and TRBJ2-7, is as follows: DAMVIQNPRYQVTQFGKPVTLSCSQTLNHNVMYWYQQKSSQAPKLLFHYYDKDFNNEADTPDNFQSRRPNTSFCFLDIRSPGLGDTAMYLCATSRGDNYEQYFGPGTRLTVT.

The chain links TRBV24-1 to TRBJ2-5; TRBD1 might be the D (5 bases). From germline, CDR1 is KGHDR and CDR2 SFDVKD. The CDR3 has 16 residues. Deletions cut 3 bases from V and 5 bases from J, with 18 bases between. As DNA, the CDR3 is TGTGCCACCAGTGATCCGAAGACAGACTTCTGGGAGACCCAGTACTTC. Protein sequence: CATSDPKTDFWETQYF.

The J gene is TRBJ1-1, the V gene TRBV5-6; D is undetermined. CDR1 is SGHDT and CDR2 is YYEEEE in the germline V gene. Trimming took off 0 bases at V and 1 base at J, with 7 bases between the two ends. The CDR3 is 14 residues long. CDR3: CASSLGRGNTEAFF. The DNA for the CDR3 is TGTGCCAGCAGCTTGGGTCGGGGGAACACTGAAGCTTTCTTT.

The chain uses TRBV5-1 and TRBJ2-3; D might be TRBD1 (5 bases). Germline CDR1 reads SGHRS; CDR2 reads YFSETQ. The CDR3 length is 15 residues. Trimming removed 1 base from V and 4 bases from J, with 13 bases in between. The CDR3 DNA follows: TGCGCCAGCAGCTTGCTAGGGCAGGGCCCAGATACGCAGTATTTT. This codes for CASSLLGQGPDTQYF.

This clonotype showed up many times. The rearrangement links TRBV12-3 or TRBV12-4 to TRBJ2-2; a weak D match, TRBD1 (5 bases). Trimming took 6 bases from V and 5 from J, leaving 19 bases between them. This CDR3 spans 16 amino acids. The CDR3 sequence is CASSRTTVTVTGELFF. CDR3 in DNA: TGTGCCAGCAGCCGAACCACTGTGACAGTGACCGGGGAGCTGTTTTTT.

The V call is TRBV20-1, the J call TRBJ2-1; D assignment may be TRBD1 or TRBD2 (5 bases each). The ends were cut back, 0 bases at V and 7 bases at J, with 7 bases in the middle. Germline lookup yields CDR1 DFQATT and CDR2 SNEGSKA (reference sequence). CDR3 length: 12 residues. The CDR3 DNA is TGCAGTGCTAGAGATTGGGGGAATGAGCAGTTCTTC. Its protein is CSARDWGNEQFF.

This chain uses TRBV6-2 or TRBV6-3 with TRBJ1-6; D is unresolved. Trimming stripped 8 bases from V and 8 bases from J, with 13 bases between. CDR3 length: 13 residues. Germline CDR1 MNHEY, CDR2 SVGEGT. This chain's CDR3 is CASLGISDSPLHF. CDR3 DNA sequence: TGTGCCAGCTTGGGTATATCTGATTCACCCCTCCACTTT.

This clonotype has only a few counts. The chain carries TRBV15 and TRBJ2-7; D ambiguous. The V end lost 0 bases, the J end lost 0 bases, and 9 bases lay between the germline ends. CDR3 length: 15 amino acids. Germline CDR1 LNHNV, CDR2 YYDKDF (reference sequence). For the CDR3, the DNA is TGTGCCACCAGCAGAGAGGCTCGCCTCTCCTACGAGCAGTACTTC. Its protein is CATSREARLSYEQYF.

The J gene is TRBJ2-7, the V gene TRBV29-1, with TRBD2 matching over 9 bases. Trimming removed 3 bases from V and 2 bases from J; junction bases left unmatched: 8. The CDR3 has 15 amino acids. Per the germline V gene, CDR1 is SQVTM and CDR2 is ANQGSEA. The CDR3, as DNA: TGCAGCGTTGATGTTAGCGGGAGCCAAACCTACGAGCAGTACTTC. As protein: CSVDVSGSQTYEQYF.

The chain has TRBV15 and TRBJ2-1; a possible D gene is TRBD1 (5 bases). The CDR3 extends over 14 amino acids. Germline CDR1 and CDR2: LNHNV and YYDKDF (reference sequence). V lost 5 bases, J lost 4 bases, and 12 bases lay in between. The DNA for the CDR3 is TGTGCCACCAGCTTCTCCCCAGGGTACAATGAGCAGTTCTTC. It translates to CATSFSPGYNEQFF.

The rearrangement links TRBV28 to TRBJ2-7; TRBD1 aligns across 11 bases. Germline CDR1 reads MDHEN; CDR2 reads SYDVKM. The CDR3 has 16 residues. V shed 4 bases and J 6 bases; nucleotides not matched to a gene: 11. CDR3 residues: CASSSPHGTGGLEQYF. The CDR3, as DNA: TGTGCCAGCAGTTCACCACACGGGACAGGGGGTCTCGAGCAGTACTTC.

This clonotype was found a few times. V gene TRBV5-6 combines with J gene TRBJ2-3; 12 nucleotides line up with TRBD2. The V gene's germline CDR1 is SGHDT and CDR2 YYEEEE. CDR3 length equals 16 residues. V dropped 3 bases and J dropped 9; count of bases not matched to a gene: 11. In nucleotides, the CDR3 is TGTGCCAGCAGCTGGAGTGGGCTAGCGGGGGGGCGGACGCAGTATTTT. Protein: CASSWSGLAGGRTQYF.

V is TRBV29-1 and J is TRBJ2-1; a weak D match, TRBD1 (6 bases). Germline CDR1 is SQVTM and CDR2 is ANQGSEA. The ends were cut back, 0 bases at V and 4 bases at J, with 22 bases in the middle. The CDR3 is 18 residues long. DNA for the CDR3: TGCAGCGTTGAAGAGAAAAAGTCAGGGGCCTGGAATTACAATGAGCAGTTCTTC. It yields the protein CSVEEKKSGAWNYNEQFF.

Only a few counts were recorded for this clonotype. The chain has TRBV29-1 and TRBJ1-2; D remains unclear. CDR3 length equals 14 residues. Deletions cut 1 base from V and 8 bases from J, with 17 bases between. Germline assignment: CDR1 SQVTM and CDR2 ANQGSEA. CDR3 region: CSVEAPGRRVGYTF. In DNA form, the CDR3 reads TGCAGCGTTGAAGCCCCTGGCAGGCGCGTCGGCTACACCTTC.

This clonotype was counted a single time. The gene calls are TRBV12-3 or TRBV12-4 and TRBJ2-3; 9 nucleotides align to TRBD2. Trimming took 1 base from V and 6 from J; bases not matched to a gene: 2. The CDR3 is made up of 14 amino acids. The CDR3 loop is CASSLGAGGDTQYF. CDR3 in DNA: TGTGCCAGCAGTTTAGGGGCGGGGGGGGATACGCAGTATTTT.